One sample yielded the 6 T cell receptor beta chains listed below, sequenced in a study of OX40 agonist ivuxolimab in advanced cancers. TCRdb's table, derived via immunoSEQ multiplex PCR, lists solely in-frame clones and lacks some. The sample has tens of thousands of clones; roughly 87% are singletons. The starting material was CD4+ or CD8+ T cells sorted from blood, obtained in a trial of the OX40 agonist ivuxolimab. The source is an adult with an advanced solid tumor such as melanoma, head and neck, liver or kidney cancer.

This chain uses TRBV7-8 with TRBJ2-4, with D possibly matching TRBD2 (6 bases). V lost 5 bases and J lost 2, with 13 bases in between. The germline V gene has CDR1 SGHVS and CDR2 FQNEAQ. This CDR3 comprises 15 residues. Here the CDR3 DNA reads TGTGCCAGCAGCCTCCTGGCGGGGCCCAAAAACATTCAGTACTTC. The encoded protein is CASSLLAGPKNIQYF.

This CDR3 reads CASSLVLNEKLFF. The CDR3 DNA follows: TGTGCCAGCAGCTTAGTCCTAAACGAAAAACTGTTTTTT. This chain uses TRBV7-2 with TRBJ1-4; D is ambiguous. The V and J ends lost 1 base and 8 bases respectively, with 8 bases between them. CDR1 and CDR2 (germline): SGHTA, FQGNSA. The CDR3 covers 13 residues.

This sequence joins TRBV25-1 and TRBJ2-5; D is perhaps TRBD1 (6 bases). The CDR3 runs 15 residues. V was shortened by 0 bases and J by 5 bases, with 13 bases between the two germline ends. In germline, CDR1 is MGHDK, CDR2 SYGVNS. The CDR3: CASSEYPSRGETQYF. In DNA, the CDR3 is TGTGCCAGCAGTGAATACCCCTCTAGGGGGGAGACCCAGTACTTC.

The J gene is TRBJ1-4, the V gene TRBV4-3; TRBD1 matches at 8 bases. CDR3 length equals 17 residues. V trimming: 3 bases; J trimming: 2 bases; junction bases outside the gene matches: 8. Germline assignment: CDR1 LGHNA and CDR2 YSLEER. The CDR3 loop reads CASSQGAGGSTNEKLFF. Here the CDR3 DNA reads TGCGCCAGCAGCCAGGGGGCAGGGGGCTCGACTAATGAAAAACTGTTTTTT.

The rearrangement links TRBV19 to TRBJ2-5; the D gene is possibly TRBD1 (6 bases). The germline gives CDR1 LNHDA, CDR2 SQIVND (reference sequence). The CDR3 has 15 residues. V lost 1 base and J 5 bases, leaving 14 bases between the germline ends. CDR3 DNA: TGTGCCAGTAGTATAGTTCTACAGGGTCCGGAGACCCAGTACTTC. It codes for CASSIVLQGPETQYF.

The chain joins TRBV9 to TRBJ1-2, with 7 bases aligning to TRBD1. Germline CDR1 is SGDLS and CDR2 is YYNGEE. This CDR3 has 14 residues. The V and J ends lost 1 base and 3 bases, in that order; junction bases with no gene match: 3. This CDR3 reads CASSVKQGDYGYTF. The CDR3 DNA reads TGTGCCAGCAGCGTAAAGCAGGGGGACTATGGCTACACCTTC.